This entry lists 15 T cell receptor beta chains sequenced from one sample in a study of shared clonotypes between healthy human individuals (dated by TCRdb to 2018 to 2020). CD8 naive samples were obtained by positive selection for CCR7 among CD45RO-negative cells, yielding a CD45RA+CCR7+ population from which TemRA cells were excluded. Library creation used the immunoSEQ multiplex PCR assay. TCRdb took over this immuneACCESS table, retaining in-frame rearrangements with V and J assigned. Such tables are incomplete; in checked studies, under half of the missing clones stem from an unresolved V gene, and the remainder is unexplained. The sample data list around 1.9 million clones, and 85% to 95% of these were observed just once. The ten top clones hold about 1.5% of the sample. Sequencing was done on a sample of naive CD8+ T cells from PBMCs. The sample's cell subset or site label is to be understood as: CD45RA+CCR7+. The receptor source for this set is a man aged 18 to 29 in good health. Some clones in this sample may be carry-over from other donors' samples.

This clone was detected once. CDR3 loop: CASSLGLYNEQFF. CDR3 bases: TGTGCCAGCAGTCTCGGACTTTACAATGAGCAGTTCTTC. The chain joins TRBV25-1 to TRBJ2-1; D possibly corresponds to TRBD2 (5 bases). The CDR3 extends over 13 amino acids. Germline assignment: CDR1 MGHDK and CDR2 SYGVNS. V was clipped by 5 bases and J by 4 bases, with 9 bases between them.

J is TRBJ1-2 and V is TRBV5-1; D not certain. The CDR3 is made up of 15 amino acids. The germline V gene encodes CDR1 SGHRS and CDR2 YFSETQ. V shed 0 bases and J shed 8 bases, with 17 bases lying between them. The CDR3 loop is CASSLEAGSLLGYTF. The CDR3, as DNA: TGCGCCAGCAGCTTGGAGGCAGGAAGTCTCTTAGGCTACACCTTC.

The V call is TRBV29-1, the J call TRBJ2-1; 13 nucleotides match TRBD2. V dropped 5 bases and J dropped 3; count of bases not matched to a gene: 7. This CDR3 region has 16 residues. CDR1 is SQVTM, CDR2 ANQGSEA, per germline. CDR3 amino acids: CSVNRGLAGVYNEQFF. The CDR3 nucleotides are TGCAGCGTTAACAGAGGACTAGCGGGAGTCTACAATGAGCAGTTCTTC.

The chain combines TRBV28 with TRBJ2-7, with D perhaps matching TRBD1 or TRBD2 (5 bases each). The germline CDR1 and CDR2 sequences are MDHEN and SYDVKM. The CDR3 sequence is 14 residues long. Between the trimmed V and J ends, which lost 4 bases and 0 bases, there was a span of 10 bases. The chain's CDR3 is CASSWVGDSYEQYF. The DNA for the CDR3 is TGTGCCAGCAGTTGGGTGGGGGACTCCTACGAGCAGTACTTC.

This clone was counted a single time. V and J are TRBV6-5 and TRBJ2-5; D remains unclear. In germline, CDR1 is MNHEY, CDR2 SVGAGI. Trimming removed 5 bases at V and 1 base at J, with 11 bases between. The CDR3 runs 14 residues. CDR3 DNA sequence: TGTGCCAGCAGTCCCCATCAAGGCCAAGAGACCCAGTACTTC. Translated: CASSPHQGQETQYF.

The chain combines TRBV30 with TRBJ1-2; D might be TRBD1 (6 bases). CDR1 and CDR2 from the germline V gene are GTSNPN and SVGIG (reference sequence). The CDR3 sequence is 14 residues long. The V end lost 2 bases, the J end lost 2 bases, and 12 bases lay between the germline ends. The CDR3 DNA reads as TGTGCCTGGAGTCGGGCAGGGGTGAACTATGGCTACACCTTC. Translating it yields CAWSRAGVNYGYTF.

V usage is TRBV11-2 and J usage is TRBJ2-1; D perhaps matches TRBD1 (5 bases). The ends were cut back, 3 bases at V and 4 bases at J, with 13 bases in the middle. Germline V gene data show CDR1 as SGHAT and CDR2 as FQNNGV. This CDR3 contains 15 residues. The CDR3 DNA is TGTGCCAGCAGCTTTTACCAAGGGGCTTACAATGAGCAGTTCTTC. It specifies CASSFYQGAYNEQFF.

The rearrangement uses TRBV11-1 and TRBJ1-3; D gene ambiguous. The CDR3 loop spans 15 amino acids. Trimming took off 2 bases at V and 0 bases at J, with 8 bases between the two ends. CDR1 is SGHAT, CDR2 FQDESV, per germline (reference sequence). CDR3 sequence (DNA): TGTGCCAGCAGCTTATCGGGGTACTCTGGAAACACCATATATTTT. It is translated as CASSLSGYSGNTIYF. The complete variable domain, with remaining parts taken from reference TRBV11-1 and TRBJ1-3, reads EAEVAQSPRYKITEKSQAVAFWCDPISGHATLYWYRQILGQGPELLVQFQDESVVDDSQLPKDRFSAERLKGVDSTLKIQPAELGDSAMYLCASSLSGYSGNTIYFGEGSWLTVV.

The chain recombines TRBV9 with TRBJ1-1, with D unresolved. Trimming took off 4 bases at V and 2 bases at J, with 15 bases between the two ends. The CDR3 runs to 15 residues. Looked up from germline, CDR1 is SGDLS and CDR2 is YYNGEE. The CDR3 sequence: CASSTSGRINTEAFF. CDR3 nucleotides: TGTGCCAGCAGCACCAGCGGGAGAATAAACACTGAAGCTTTCTTT.

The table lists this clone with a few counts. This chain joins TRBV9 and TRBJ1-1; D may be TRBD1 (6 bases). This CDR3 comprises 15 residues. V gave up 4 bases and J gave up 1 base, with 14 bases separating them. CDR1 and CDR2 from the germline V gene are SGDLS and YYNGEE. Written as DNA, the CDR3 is TGTGCCAGCAGCCCTTCCGGGACAACGAACACTGAAGCTTTCTTT. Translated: CASSPSGTTNTEAFF.

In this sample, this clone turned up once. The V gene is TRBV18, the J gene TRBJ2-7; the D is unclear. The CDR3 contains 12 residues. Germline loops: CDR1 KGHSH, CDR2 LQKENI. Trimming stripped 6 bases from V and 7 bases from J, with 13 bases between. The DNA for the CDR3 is TGTGCCAGCTCCCTTAGGAAGGATGAGCAGTACTTC. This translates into CASSLRKDEQYF.

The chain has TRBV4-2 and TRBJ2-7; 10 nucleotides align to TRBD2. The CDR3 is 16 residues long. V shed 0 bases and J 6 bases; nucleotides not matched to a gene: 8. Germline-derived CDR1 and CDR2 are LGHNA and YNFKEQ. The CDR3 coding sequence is TGTGCCAGCAGCCAAGATCCTAGCGGGAGTTCGGGCGAGCAGTACTTC. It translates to CASSQDPSGSSGEQYF.

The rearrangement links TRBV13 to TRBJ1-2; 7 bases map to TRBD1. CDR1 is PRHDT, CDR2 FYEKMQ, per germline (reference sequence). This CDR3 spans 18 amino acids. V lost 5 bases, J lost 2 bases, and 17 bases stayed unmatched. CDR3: CASSPGPGQLSWNYGYTF. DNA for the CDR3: TGTGCCAGCAGCCCAGGGCCGGGACAGCTAAGTTGGAACTATGGCTACACCTTC.

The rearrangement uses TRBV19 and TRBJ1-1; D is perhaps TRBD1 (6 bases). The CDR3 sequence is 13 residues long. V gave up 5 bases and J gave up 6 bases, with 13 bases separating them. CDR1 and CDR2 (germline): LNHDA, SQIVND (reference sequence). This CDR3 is CASSLRGGPEAFF. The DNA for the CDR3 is TGTGCCAGTAGTCTCCGGGGGGGGCCTGAAGCTTTCTTT. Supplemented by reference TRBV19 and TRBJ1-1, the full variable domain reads DGGITQSPKYLFRKEGQNVTLSCEQNLNHDAMYWYRQDPGQGLRLIYYSQIVNDFQKGDIAEGYSVSREKKESFPLTVTSAQKNPTAFYLCASSLRGGPEAFFGQGTRLTVV.

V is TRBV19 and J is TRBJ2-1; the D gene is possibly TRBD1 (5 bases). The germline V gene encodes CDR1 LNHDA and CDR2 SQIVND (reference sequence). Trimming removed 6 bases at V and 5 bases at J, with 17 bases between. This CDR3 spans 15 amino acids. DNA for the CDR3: TGTGCCAGTAGCCAGACAGCCGCCCCCCACAATGAGCAGTTCTTC. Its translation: CASSQTAAPHNEQFF.